This paragraph reports one T cell receptor (beta chain). Repertoires were generated with immunoSEQ multiplex PCR, while TCRdb's copy carries only in-frame clones and drops some. The sample shows 8,000 to 13,000 clones, roughly 91% of them seen only once. This sample was taken from a study of control samples from healthy donors and cancer patients. This CDR3 has 16 residues. Germline values: CDR1 MDHEN, CDR2 SYDVKM. Trimming pared 6 bases from V and 0 bases from J, leaving 15 bases between. The source material was PBMCs. This TCR was sampled from a man aged 55 to 70 with colorectal cancer. The V call is TRBV28, the J call TRBJ1-5; D is undetermined. CDR3 amino acids: CASSRGLLYSNQPQHF. The CDR3 DNA follows: TGTGCCAGCAGCAGAGGACTCCTCTATAGCAATCAGCCCCAGCATTTT.